This T cell receptor beta chain was retrieved from a study of OX40 agonist ivuxolimab in advanced cancers. Study-level information: Ivuxolimab, which is an agonistic anti-OX40 (CD134) antibody, was administered to the patients. Eligibility rules accepted prior anti-PD-1, anti-PD-L1 or anti-CTLA-4 therapy, and 40% had some. The study reported partial responses in three patients: one hepatocellular carcinoma, two cutaneous melanoma. Broader study findings: Relative to CD4+, CD8+ T cells held more expanded clones on average.

Sequencing was performed with immunoSEQ multiplex PCR; in TCRdb, only in-frame clones are kept and a portion is missing. The sample lists about 83,000 clones, 84% occurring once. With respect to this clone: Its antigen remains unidentified.

Germline values: CDR1 SGHNT, CDR2 YYREEE (reference sequence). The CDR3 is 13 amino acids. The trim removed 5 bases at V and 5 bases at J, leaving 6 bases unmatched. Source: CD4+ or CD8+ T cells sorted from blood, taken in a trial of the OX40 agonist ivuxolimab. The chain recombines TRBV5-4 with TRBJ2-5, with 7 bases identical to TRBD2. The origin of this receptor is an adult with an advanced solid tumor such as melanoma, head and neck, liver or kidney cancer. CDR3 in DNA: TGTGCCAGCAGTCCTAGCGGAGGGGAGACCCAGTACTTC. It translates to CASSPSGGETQYF.